Listed below are T cell receptor beta chains from one sample, sequenced in a study of T cells in Graves' hyperthyroidism and ophthalmopathy. TCRdb recomputed calls from the multiplex PCR reads with MiXCR, one row per CDR3 protein. The sample shows approximately 700,000 distinct CDR3 sequences, roughly 45% of them seen only once. Sequencing was performed on peripheral blood or thyroid tissue (not recorded which). All receptors come from an adult man with Graves' disease, either hyperthyroidism or ophthalmopathy (not recorded which). Each CDR3 is given with its conserved first and last residue. A D gene is named only where the DNA matches it firmly. Rows may omit the clone size; those that give it use once, few, many or a size class.

D gene,V gene,clone size,J gene,CDR3 DNA,CDR3 protein
TRBD1,TRBV29-1,many,TRBJ1-1,TGCAGCGTTGAGGGGCAGGGGGCGTTTCTCGGCACTGAAGCTTTCTTT,CSVEGQGAFLGTEAFF
.,TRBV20-1,few,TRBJ1-1,TGCAGTGCTAGCTCCCCGGGACGGAACACTGAAGCTTTCTTT,CSASSPGRNTEAFF
.,TRBV12-3/TRBV12-4,.,TRBJ2-5,TGTGCCAGCAGTCTTACCCTGGACAGCGCCCAGTACTTC,CASSLTLDSAQYF
.,TRBV29-1,few,TRBJ1-1,TGCAGCGCCCAAGGGGTTGGCTCGTTCCCCGGAGGGAACACTGAAGCTTTCTTT,CSAQGVGSFPGGNTEAFF
.,TRBV11-1,.,TRBJ2-2,TGTGCCAGCAGCTTAGTCCCGGGGGACAGCGCTAGACAACCCGGGGAGCTGTTTTTT,CASSLVPGDSARQPGELFF
.,TRBV20-1,.,TRBJ2-5,TGCAGTGCTAGAGATATGGAAGCGGGGACCCAGTACTTC,CSARDMEAGTQYF
TRBD1,TRBV29-1,many,TRBJ1-1,TGCAGCGCCGCCAGGGGGCATTTCGGCACTGAAGCTTTCTTT,CSAARGHFGTEAFF
TRBD1,TRBV7-8,.,TRBJ1-5,TGTGCCAGTAGTACCTTGGGGGGGACAGGGGCTAATCAGCCCCAGCATTTT,CASSTLGGTGANQPQHF
TRBD1,TRBV14,.,TRBJ2-5,TGTGCCAGCAGCCAAGATCTGGGACAGGGAAGAGAGACCCAGTACTTC,CASSQDLGQGRETQYF
TRBD1,TRBV10-3,.,TRBJ1-2,TGTGCCATCAGTGAAGGGACAGGGGTCGGCTACACCTTC,CAISEGTGVGYTF
.,TRBV20-1,many,TRBJ2-7,TGCAGTGCTAGTGAGGGGGGGCGGTACGAGCAGTACTTC,CSASEGGRYEQYF
.,TRBV29-1,many,TRBJ1-2,TGCAGCGTCACCGACAGGTTCTATGGCTACACCTTC,CSVTDRFYGYTF
TRBD1,TRBV10-2,many,TRBJ2-5,TGCGCCAGCAGTTCCAGGGTGACAGGGGGCCGGGAGACCCAGTACTTC,CASSSRVTGGRETQYF
TRBD1,TRBV6-1,few,TRBJ2-7,TGTGCCAGCAGTCGGACAGGGGCCGGCTACGAGCAGTACTTC,CASSRTGAGYEQYF
TRBD1,TRBV25-1,many,TRBJ1-2,TGTGCCAGCAGTATTAGGCCTGACAGGGGAAACTACACCTTC,CASSIRPDRGNYTF
.,TRBV7-2,.,TRBJ2-5,TGTGCCAGCAGCCAAGAAAGGGTAGGAGAGACCCAGTACTTC,CASSQERVGETQYF
TRBD1,TRBV2,many,TRBJ1-1,TGTGCCAGCACGGGACAGGCGACTGAAGCTTTCTTT,CASTGQATEAFF
.,TRBV7-9,.,TRBJ1-2,TGTGCCAGCAGCGGCCGGGACACCGGTGATACCTTC,CASSGRDTGDTF
.,TRBV25-1,.,TRBJ1-1,TGTGCCAGCAGTGTCGGGGGATCGGGTGAAGCTTTCTTT,CASSVGGSGEAFF
.,TRBV25-1,.,TRBJ1-1,TGTGCCAGCAGTGAATGGGGCCGGAATCACACTGAAGCTTTCTTT,CASSEWGRNHTEAFF
.,TRBV25-1,many,TRBJ1-5,TGTGCCAGCAGTGCCGGGCATTTT,CASSAGHF
.,TRBV12-3/TRBV12-4,.,TRBJ2-5,TGTGCCAGCAGTACAGACAGTGGAGAGACCCAGTACTTC,CASSTDSGETQYF
.,TRBV2,few,TRBJ1-3,TGTGCCAGCAGTGTCTTCTGGGGGGGGACCTCTGGAAACACCATATATTTT,CASSVFWGGTSGNTIYF
.,TRBV6-6,.,TRBJ2-6,TGTGCCAGCAGTTACGAGGCCAGGGCCCCTGGGGCCAACGTCCTGACTTTC,CASSYEARAPGANVLTF
.,TRBV29-1,few,TRBJ1-3,TGCAGCGCCGAGGGACTAGGGGACACCATATATTTT,CSAEGLGDTIYF
.,TRBV7-2,many,TRBJ1-5,TGTGCCAGCAGCTTAGAGGTCAGCAAAGAGCCCCAGCATTTT,CASSLEVSKEPQHF
TRBD1,TRBV25-1,.,TRBJ1-1,TGTGCTAGAGGGGGACAGGTGATACTTGAAGCTTTCTTT,CARGGQVILEAFF
.,TRBV2,.,TRBJ1-6,TGTGCCAGCAGTGAAGGAGGGGTTTCACCCCTCCACTTT,CASSEGGVSPLHF
.,TRBV20-1,.,TRBJ1-6,TGCAGTGCTAGAGATGGCCAGGGATATTCACCCCTCCACTTT,CSARDGQGYSPLHF
.,TRBV2,many,TRBJ2-5,TGTGCCAGCAGAGTCGGATTTAAAGAGACCCAGTACTTC,CASRVGFKETQYF
TRBD1,TRBV19,few,TRBJ1-2,TGTGCCAGTAAAGAGACAGGGTCACCGGAAGGCTACACCTTC,CASKETGSPEGYTF
TRBD1,TRBV7-7,few,TRBJ2-2,TGTGCTAGCAGTTCAACCGGGACAGGGTTGAACACCGGGGAGCTGTTTTTT,CASSSTGTGLNTGELFF
.,TRBV11-1,.,TRBJ2-2,TGTGCTGGTGGCTCTATAACCGGGGAGCTGCTTTTT,CAGGSITGELLF
TRBD2,TRBV7-3,.,TRBJ2-2,TGTGCCAGCAGCTTAACTAGCGGGGACACCGGGGAGCTGTTTTTT,CASSLTSGDTGELFF
.,TRBV19,.,TRBJ1-5,TGTGCCAGTAATGATCGAGGAAACAATCAGCCCCAGCATTTT,CASNDRGNNQPQHF
.,TRBV7-8,.,TRBJ1-2,TGTGCCAGCAGCTTAGAGCCGGGGAATAGGTATGGCTACACCTTC,CASSLEPGNRYGYTF